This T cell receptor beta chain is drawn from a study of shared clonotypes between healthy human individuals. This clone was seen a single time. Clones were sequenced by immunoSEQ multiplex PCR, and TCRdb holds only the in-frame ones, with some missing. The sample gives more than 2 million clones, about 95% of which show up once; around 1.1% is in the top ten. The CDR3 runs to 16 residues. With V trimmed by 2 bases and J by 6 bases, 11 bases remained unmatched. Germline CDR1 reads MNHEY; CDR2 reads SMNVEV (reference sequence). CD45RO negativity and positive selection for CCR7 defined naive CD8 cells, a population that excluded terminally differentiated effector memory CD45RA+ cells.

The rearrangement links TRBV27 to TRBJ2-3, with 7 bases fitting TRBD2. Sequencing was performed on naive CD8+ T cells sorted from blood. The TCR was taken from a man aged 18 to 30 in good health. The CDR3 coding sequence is TGTGCCAGCAGTTTAGGGGCGGGAGTGGGGGAGGATACGCAGTATTTT. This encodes CASSLGAGVGEDTQYF.